This T cell receptor (beta chain) derives from a study of Ad26.COV2.S vaccination and SARS-CoV-2 variants. Study background: Donor was in the COV1001 Ad26.COV2.S trial arm. Intramuscular Ad26.COV2.S doses were given once or twice, 56 days apart.

Concerning this clone itself: Its target is not known.

The treatment is: around 19 received Ad26.COV2.S at low or high dose, single or two shots; five or six received placebo; per-sample allocation not given. Specimens were obtained on day 63 following the first vaccine or placebo injection. The study's findings and limits: In vaccinated individuals, spike-specific CD8+ and CD4+ T cell responses reportedly displayed substantial breadth.

CDR1 and CDR2 from the germline V gene are SGHRS and YFSETQ. The V end was cut by 7 bases, the J end by 2 bases, with 15 bases between. CDR3 length equals 14 residues. The repertoire was sequenced with immunoSEQ multiplex PCR; TCRdb's copy has only in-frame clones and lacks some. The repertoire holds some 400,000 clones, about 91% seen once, with about 1.9% in the top ten. The TCR was taken from a person aged 18-60 years who received the Ad26.COV2.S COVID-19 vaccine or a placebo. The source was peripheral blood, collected in a trial of Ad26.COV2.S vaccine versus placebo. The chain is built from TRBV5-1 and TRBJ1-2; D unresolved. In DNA form, the CDR3 reads TGCGCCAGCGGAAGGGCTGAAGAAAACTATGGCTACACCTTC. Translated: CASGRAEENYGYTF. Full variable domain (rest looked up from reference TRBV5-1 and TRBJ1-2): KAGVTQTPRYLIKTRGQQVTLSCSPISGHRSVSWYQQTPGQGLQFLFEYFSETQRNKGNFPGRFSGRQFSNSRSEMNVSTLELGDSALYLCASGRAEENYGYTFGSGTRLTVV.